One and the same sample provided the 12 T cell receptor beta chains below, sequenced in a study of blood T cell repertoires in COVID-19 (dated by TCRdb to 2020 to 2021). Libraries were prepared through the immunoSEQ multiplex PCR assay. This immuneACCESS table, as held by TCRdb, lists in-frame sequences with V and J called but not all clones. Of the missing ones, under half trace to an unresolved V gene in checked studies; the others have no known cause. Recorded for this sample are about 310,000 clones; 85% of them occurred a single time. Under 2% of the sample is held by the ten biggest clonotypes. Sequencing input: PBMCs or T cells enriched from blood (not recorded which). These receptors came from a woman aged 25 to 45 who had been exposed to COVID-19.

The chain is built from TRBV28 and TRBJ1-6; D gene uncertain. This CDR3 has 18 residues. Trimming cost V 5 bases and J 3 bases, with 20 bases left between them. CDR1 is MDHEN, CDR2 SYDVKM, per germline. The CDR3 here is CASSPPPSRQGYNSPLHF. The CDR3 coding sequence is TGTGCCAGCAGTCCACCCCCTTCTCGACAAGGCTATAATTCACCCCTCCACTTT.

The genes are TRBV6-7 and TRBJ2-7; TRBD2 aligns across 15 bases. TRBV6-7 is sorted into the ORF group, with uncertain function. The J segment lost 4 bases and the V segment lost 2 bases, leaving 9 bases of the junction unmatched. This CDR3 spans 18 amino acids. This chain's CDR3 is CASSYQYGLAGGPYEQYF. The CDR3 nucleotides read TGTGCCAGCAGTTACCAATACGGACTAGCGGGAGGGCCTTACGAGCAGTACTTC.

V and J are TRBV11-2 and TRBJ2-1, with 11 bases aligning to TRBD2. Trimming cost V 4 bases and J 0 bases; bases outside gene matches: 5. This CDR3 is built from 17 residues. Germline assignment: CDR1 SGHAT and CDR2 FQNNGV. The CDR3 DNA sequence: TGTGCCAGCAGCTGGGGGACTAGCGGAGTCTCCTACAATGAGCAGTTCTTC. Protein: CASSWGTSGVSYNEQFF.

The CDR3 loop reads CARSPTSGSTPDTQYF. CDR3 coding DNA: TGTGCCAGAAGCCCTACTAGCGGGAGCACCCCAGATACGCAGTATTTT. This chain uses TRBV5-3 with TRBJ2-3, with TRBD2 matching 11 bases. TRBV5-3 is assigned to the ORF class and has an uncertain function. V lost 4 bases, J lost 4 bases, and 8 bases stayed unmatched. The length of the CDR3 is 16 residues.

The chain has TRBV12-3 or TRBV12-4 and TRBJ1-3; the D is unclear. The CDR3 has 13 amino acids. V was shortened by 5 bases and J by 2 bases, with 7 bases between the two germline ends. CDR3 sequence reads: CASSPQTGNTIYF. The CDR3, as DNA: TGTGCCAGCAGTCCTCAGACTGGAAACACCATATATTTT.

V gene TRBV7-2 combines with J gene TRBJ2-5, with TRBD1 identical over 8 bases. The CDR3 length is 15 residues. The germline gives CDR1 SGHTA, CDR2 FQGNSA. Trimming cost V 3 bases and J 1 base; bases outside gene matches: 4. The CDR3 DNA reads TGTGCCAGCAGCTTTTCGGACAGGGCCCAAGAGACCCAGTACTTC. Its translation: CASSFSDRAQETQYF.

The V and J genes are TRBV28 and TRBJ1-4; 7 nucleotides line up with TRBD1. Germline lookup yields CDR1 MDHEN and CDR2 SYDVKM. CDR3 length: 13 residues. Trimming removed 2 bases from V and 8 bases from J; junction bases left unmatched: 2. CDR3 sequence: CASSLQGVEKLFF. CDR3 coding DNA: TGTGCCAGCAGTTTACAGGGGGTGGAAAAACTGTTTTTT.

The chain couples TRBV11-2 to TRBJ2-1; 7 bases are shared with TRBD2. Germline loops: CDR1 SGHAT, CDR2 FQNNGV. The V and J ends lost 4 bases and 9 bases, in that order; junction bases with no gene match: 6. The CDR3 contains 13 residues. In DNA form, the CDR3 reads TGTGCCAGCAGCTCAGCATGGGAGGGTGAGCAGTTCTTC. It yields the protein CASSSAWEGEQFF.

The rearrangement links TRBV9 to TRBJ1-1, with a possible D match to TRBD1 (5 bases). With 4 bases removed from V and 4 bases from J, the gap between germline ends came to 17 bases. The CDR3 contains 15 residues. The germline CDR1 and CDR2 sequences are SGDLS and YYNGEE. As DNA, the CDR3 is TGTGCCAGCAGCCCCCGTCTAGGGGAGGGCACTGAAGCTTTCTTT. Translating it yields CASSPRLGEGTEAFF.

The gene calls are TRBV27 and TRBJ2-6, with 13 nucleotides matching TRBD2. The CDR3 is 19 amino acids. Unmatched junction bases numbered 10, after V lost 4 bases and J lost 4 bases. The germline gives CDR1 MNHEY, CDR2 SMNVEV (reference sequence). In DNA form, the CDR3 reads TGTGCCAGCAGTTCCCCAACTAGCGGGGGGGCGTTAGGGGCCAACGTCCTGACTTTC. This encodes CASSSPTSGGALGANVLTF.

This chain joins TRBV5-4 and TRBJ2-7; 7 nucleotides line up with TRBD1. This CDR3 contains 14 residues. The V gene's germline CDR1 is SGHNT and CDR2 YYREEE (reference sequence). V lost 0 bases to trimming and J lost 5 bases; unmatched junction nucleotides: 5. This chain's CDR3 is CASSLDRGTDEQYF. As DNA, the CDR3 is TGTGCCAGCAGCTTGGACAGGGGCACAGACGAGCAGTACTTC.

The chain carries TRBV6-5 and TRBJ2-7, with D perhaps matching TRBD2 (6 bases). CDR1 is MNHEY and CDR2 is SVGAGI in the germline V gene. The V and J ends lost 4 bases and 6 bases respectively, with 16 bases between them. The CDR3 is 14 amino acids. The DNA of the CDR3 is TGTGCCAGCAGTTCCCGTACTAGCCCTTTCGAGCAGTACTTC. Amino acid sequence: CASSSRTSPFEQYF.